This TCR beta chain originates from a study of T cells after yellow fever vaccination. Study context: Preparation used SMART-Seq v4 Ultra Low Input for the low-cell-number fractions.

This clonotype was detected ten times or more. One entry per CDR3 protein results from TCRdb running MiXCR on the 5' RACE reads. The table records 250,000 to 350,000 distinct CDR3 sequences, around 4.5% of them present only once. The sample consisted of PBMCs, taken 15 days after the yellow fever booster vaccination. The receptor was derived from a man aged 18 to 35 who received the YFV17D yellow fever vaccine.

This CDR3 reads CASSPGSYGTSAEETQYF. The CDR3 DNA sequence: TGTGCCAGCAGCCCCGGGTCATACGGGACTTCGGCCGAAGAGACCCAGTACTTC. The chain links TRBV7-2 to TRBJ2-5; a possible D gene is TRBD2 (6 bases). The ends were cut back, 5 bases at V and 3 bases at J, with 25 bases in the middle. The CDR3 has 18 residues. CDR1 and CDR2 from the germline V gene are SGHTA and FQGNSA.